A single sample is the source of the 10 T cell receptor beta chains below, sequenced in a study of blood T cell repertoires in COVID-19. The protocol was immunoSEQ multiplex PCR, while the TCRdb copy is restricted to in-frame clones and leaves out a portion. The sample lists some 330,000 clones; about 92% were seen once. Material for sequencing was PBMCs or T cells enriched from blood (not recorded which). These receptors were obtained from a woman in her twenties or thirties who had recovered from COVID-19.

The gene calls are TRBV2 and TRBJ1-4; TRBD1 matches at 8 bases. CDR1 SNHLY and CDR2 FYNNEI come from the germline V gene. This CDR3 comprises 13 residues. Unmatched junction bases numbered 4, after V lost 6 bases and J lost 7 bases. The CDR3, as DNA: TGTGCCAGCAGAAGGACAGGGAGTGAAAAACTGTTTTTT. Protein: CASRRTGSEKLFF. Complete variable domain (other parts from reference TRBV2 and TRBJ1-4): EPEVTQTPSHQVTQMGQEVILRCVPISNHLYFYWYRQILGQKVEFLVSFYNNEISEKSEIFDDQFSVERPDGSNFTLKIRSTKLEDSAMYFCASRRTGSEKLFFGSGTQLSVL.

The CDR3 loop is CASSLGTGGQYF. CDR3 bases: TGTGCCAGCAGCTTAGGAACAGGGGGGCAGTACTTC. V usage is TRBV7-2 and J usage is TRBJ2-7; the match to TRBD1 covers 8 bases. Germline loops: CDR1 SGHTA, CDR2 FQGNSA. The V segment lost 1 base and the J segment 9 bases; nucleotides outside the gene matches: 2. The CDR3 totals 12 residues. Based on the CDR3 plus reference TRBV7-2 and TRBJ2-7, the full variable domain is GAGVSQSPSNKVTEKGKDVELRCDPISGHTALYWYRQSLGQGLEFLIYFQGNSAPDKSGLPSDRFSAERTGGSVSTLTIQRTQQEDSAVYLCASSLGTGGQYFGPGTRLTVT.

This sequence joins TRBV15 and TRBJ1-2; the D gene is possibly TRBD1 (5 bases). CDR1 is LNHNV and CDR2 is YYDKDF in the germline V gene (reference sequence). This CDR3 comprises 17 residues. Trimming removed 0 bases at V and 8 bases at J, with 22 bases between. This chain's CDR3 is CATSRDRGSSLPGGYTF. The CDR3 DNA follows: TGTGCCACCAGCAGAGATAGGGGCAGCAGCCTTCCCGGGGGCTACACCTTC.

CDR3 protein: CASSLVSGGSYNEQFF. CDR3 sequence (DNA): TGTGCCAGCAGCTTAGTGAGCGGGGGCTCATACAATGAGCAGTTCTTC. The chain has TRBV11-2 and TRBJ2-1, with 8 bases lining up with TRBD2. Trimming removed 1 base from V and 4 bases from J; junction bases left unmatched: 6. The CDR3 runs 16 residues. Germline V CDR1 and CDR2: SGHAT, FQNNGV.

The rearrangement links TRBV28 to TRBJ2-5; 7 bases line up with TRBD2. Trimming removed 3 bases from V and 4 bases from J; junction bases left unmatched: 5. The germline CDR1 and CDR2 sequences are MDHEN and SYDVKM. The CDR3 runs 14 residues. The CDR3 DNA is TGTGCCAGCAGTTTTGGCGGGAGTTTAGAGACCCAGTACTTC. This gives the protein CASSFGGSLETQYF.

The gene calls are TRBV11-3 and TRBJ1-1, with no clear D. The CDR3 consists of 12 residues. V dropped 5 bases and J dropped 3 bases, with 7 bases sitting between them. Germline CDR1 is SGHNT and CDR2 is YENEEA. CDR3 protein: CASSRGDTEAFF. The CDR3 region has the DNA TGTGCCAGCAGCCGCGGAGACACTGAAGCTTTCTTT. Full variable domain (missing parts from reference TRBV11-3 and TRBJ1-1): EAGVVQSPRYKIIEKKQPVAFWCNPISGHNTLYWYLQNLGQGPELLIRYENEEAVDDSQLPKDRFSAERLKGVDSTLKIQPAELGDSAVYLCASSRGDTEAFFGQGTRLTVV.

V gene TRBV18 combines with J gene TRBJ1-1; D might be TRBD1 (5 bases). The CDR3 runs 13 residues. Germline assignment: CDR1 KGHSH and CDR2 LQKENI. V was pared by 4 bases and J by 3 bases, with 9 bases between. The CDR3 DNA follows: TGTGCCAGCTCACAAACGACAGACACTGAAGCTTTCTTT. It is translated as CASSQTTDTEAFF.

This chain connects TRBV11-1 to TRBJ2-7, with 9 bases aligning to TRBD1. Trimming took 3 bases from V and 1 from J; bases not matched to a gene: 7. CDR3 length: 16 amino acids. Looked up from germline, CDR1 is SGHAT and CDR2 is FQDESV (reference sequence). This chain's CDR3 is CASSLGEGQGSYEQYF. CDR3 sequence (DNA): TGTGCCAGCAGCTTGGGAGAGGGACAGGGATCCTACGAGCAGTACTTC.

The rearrangement links TRBV3-1 (or the pseudogene TRBV3-2) to TRBJ2-7, with 10 bases aligning to TRBD1. Germline-derived CDR1 and CDR2 are LGHDT and YNNKEL (reference sequence). The V and J ends lost 3 bases and 3 bases, in that order; junction bases with no gene match: 5. The CDR3 runs 15 residues. Written as DNA, the CDR3 is TGTGCCAGCAGCCAGCTTGGACAGGGGGTCTACGAGCAGTACTTC. Protein product: CASSQLGQGVYEQYF.

This rearrangement joins TRBV7-8 to TRBJ2-1, with 12 bases fitting TRBD2. V gave up 4 bases and J gave up 9 bases; unmatched junction bases: 7. The germline V gene encodes CDR1 SGHVS and CDR2 FQNEAQ. The CDR3 has 15 amino acids. The CDR3 DNA sequence: TGTGCCAGCAGCTCTACTAGCGGGAGGAGGGGTGAGCAGTTCTTC. Translating it yields CASSSTSGRRGEQFF.